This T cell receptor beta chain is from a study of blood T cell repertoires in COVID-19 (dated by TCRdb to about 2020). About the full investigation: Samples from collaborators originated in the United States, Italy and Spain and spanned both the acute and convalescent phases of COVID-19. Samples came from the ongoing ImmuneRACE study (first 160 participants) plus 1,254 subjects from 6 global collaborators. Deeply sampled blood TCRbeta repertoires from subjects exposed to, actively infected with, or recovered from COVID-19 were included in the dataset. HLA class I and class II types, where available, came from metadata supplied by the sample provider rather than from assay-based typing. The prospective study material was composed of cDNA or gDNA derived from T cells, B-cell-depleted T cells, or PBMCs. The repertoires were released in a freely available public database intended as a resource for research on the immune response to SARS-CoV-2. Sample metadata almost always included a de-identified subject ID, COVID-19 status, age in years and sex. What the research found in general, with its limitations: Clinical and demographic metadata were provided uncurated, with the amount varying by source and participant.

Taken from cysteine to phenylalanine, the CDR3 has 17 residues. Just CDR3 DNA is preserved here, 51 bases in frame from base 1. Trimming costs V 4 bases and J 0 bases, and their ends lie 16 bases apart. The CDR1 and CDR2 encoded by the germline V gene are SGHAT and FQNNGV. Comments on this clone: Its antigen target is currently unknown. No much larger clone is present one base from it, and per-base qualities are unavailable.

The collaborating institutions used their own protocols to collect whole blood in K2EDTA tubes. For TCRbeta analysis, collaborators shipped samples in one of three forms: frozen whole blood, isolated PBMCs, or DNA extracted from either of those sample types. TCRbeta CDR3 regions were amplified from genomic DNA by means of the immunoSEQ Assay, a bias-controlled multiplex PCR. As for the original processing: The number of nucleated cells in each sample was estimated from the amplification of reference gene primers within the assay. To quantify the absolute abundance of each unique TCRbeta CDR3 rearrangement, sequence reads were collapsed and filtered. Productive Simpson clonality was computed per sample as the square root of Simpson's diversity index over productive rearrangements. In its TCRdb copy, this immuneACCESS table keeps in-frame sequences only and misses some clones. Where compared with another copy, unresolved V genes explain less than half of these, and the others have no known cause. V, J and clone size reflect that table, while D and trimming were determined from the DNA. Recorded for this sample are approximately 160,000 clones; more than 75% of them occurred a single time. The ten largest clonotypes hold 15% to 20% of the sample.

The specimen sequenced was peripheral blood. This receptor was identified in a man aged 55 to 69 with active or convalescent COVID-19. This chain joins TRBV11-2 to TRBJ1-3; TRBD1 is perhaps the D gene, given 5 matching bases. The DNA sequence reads TGTGCCAGCAGCTCCCTTGGGGGGGATTTCTCTGGAAACACCATATATTTT. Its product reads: CASSSLGGDFSGNTIYF.